This T cell receptor (beta chain) emerged from a study of cytomegalovirus exposure and HLA in healthy donors (TCRdb year 2017). Notes on the research overall: In an earlier analysis of roughly 590 of the donors, 250 to 350 Gb of sequence data and some 120 million unique TCR beta sequences from roughly 180 million T cells were reported. Approximately 330 gigabases of sequencing data and 91 million or so unique TCR sequences made up an early release that covered approximately 650 HLA-typed donors. Of the 350 to 450 genotyped donors, over 80% were placed in the genetic ancestry cluster associated with self-reported Caucasian donors. The study aimed to test whether signatures of past pathogen exposure could be identified by cataloging public T cell receptors. The study profiled the T cell repertoires of around 700 subjects by immunosequencing and related them to cytomegalovirus serostatus. A separate validation cohort of roughly 130 different subjects was used in addition to the approximately 610-subject first cohort. High-throughput TCR immunosequencing, statistical association of individual TCRs with disease status, and machine learning were combined to predict cytomegalovirus infection status. In a later analysis, previously published TCR beta repertoires from some 640 donors were re-analyzed and high-resolution HLA genotyping was added so that TCR occurrence patterns could be studied. Rather than drawing on any new phenotypic data, the later analysis identified candidate immune exposures from TCR beta sequences and the way those sequences occurred across donors. In an earlier analysis of roughly 600 of the donors, high-throughput TCR beta sequencing was used to judge whether each TCR beta V gene segment behaved as functional or pseudogenic. Alongside the repertoire data, information on donor age, sex, ethnicity and CMV serostatus was compiled. Genome-wide SNP genotypes for about 55% of the 666 donors were used in a later genetic analysis, which treated that subset as a discovery cohort. Every repertoire in the discovery cohort had been generated on one and the same sequencing platform. Class I and class II HLA loci were covered by the typing at four-digit resolution. The number of typed donors differed by locus: roughly 629-630 for A, B, C, DRB1 and DQB1; some 500 for DQA1; some 610 for DPA1; and 400 to 480 for DPB1. Several DR-DQ haplotypes were handled as single units for association and clustering because linkage in the cohort was strong. Among about 360 genotyped donors of the cohort, an average of around 240,000 unique TCR beta nucleotide sequences were sequenced per donor, around 18% of them non-productive. Results and caveats for the whole study, not just this receptor: A few of the identified cytomegalovirus-associated TCR beta chains were confirmed in vitro to be specific for cytomegalovirus antigens. An association between a missense DCLRE1C variant and V-gene and J-gene trimming of TCR beta chains was found in a later genetic analysis and replicated in an independent cohort. Several of the top co-occurrence clusters appeared to be linked to parvovirus B19, influenza, CMV and Epstein-Barr virus, according to a later analysis. HLA typing was unavailable for some donors at each locus, so association tests used only the typed subset. Strong co-occurrence of HLA alleles, especially DR and DQ, made assigning TCR associations to individual alleles difficult. Roughly uniform sequencing depth across donors was assumed in presence/absence analyses, although this assumption may not hold. A cluster of highly shared sequence variants was judged likely to be a technical artifact of the sequencing pipeline. The authors suggested that the approach could potentially be generalized to other disease states and immunological phenotypes. A further reported finding was that TCR beta sequences accurately predicted the HLA-A and HLA-B alleles for most subjects in the first cohort. A later analysis associated 15,000 to 20,000 TCR beta sequences with specific HLA alleles at a false discovery rate of 0.05. CMV serostatus was the only immune exposure information available for the cohort. Most TCR sequences were observed very rarely across donors, whereas some public TCRs were present in many individuals. A total of 164 TCR beta chains were listed by the study as associated with cytomegalovirus. Correlated functional status among segregating V segments might be attributable to linkage disequilibrium, but an unknown experimental factor could not be ruled out. Broadly in line with IMGT annotations, most TCR beta V segments showed up in productive rearrangements about 90% or about 30% of the time in an earlier analysis of under 700 of the donors. In a later analysis, most CMV-associated TCR beta chains were found to appear HLA-restricted, with HLA associations seemingly driven largely by CMV exposure. Compared with the approximately 670-donor mean, donors in an Asian-associated ancestry cluster had fewer N-insertions in productive TCRs, according to a later genetic analysis. In both the original and validation cohorts, the classifier was reported to diagnose cytomegalovirus status with high specificity and sensitivity. In this cohort, only TCR beta chains were sequenced, and detectable features were limited by the absence of alpha or paired-chain data. Compared with equally common non-associated chains, HLA-associated TCR beta chains in a later analysis were more clonally expanded and had lower generation probabilities. Because counts were too low, roughly 18 rarely observed V segments, including chromosome 9 orphons, were left out of the earlier analysis of 500 to 750 of the donors. The 87-base-pair reads could not distinguish some IMGT-functional V segments, including TRBV6-2 and TRBV6-3, so those segments were excluded. A later analysis found that TCR association rates varied across HLA loci, with DRB1 alleles showing the most associated TCRs and HLA-C alleles the fewest.

In the case of this clone: This receptor's antigen is unknown. There are no base qualities to consult, and no much larger clone falls within one base.

The library was generated by the immunoSEQ multiplex PCR assay. For the multiplex PCR, a mixture combining 60 forward primers for TCR Vbeta segments and 13 reverse primers for TCR Jbeta segments was used. Amplification of the CDR3 region of rearranged TCR beta genes was performed with a multiplex PCR assay on genomic DNA. The amplified TCR beta libraries were sequenced on the Illumina HiSeq System as 87-base-pair reads. On the study's bioinformatics: Across the 670 or so repertoires, a later analysis counted approximately 83 million unique TCR beta chains, 9 million to 14 million of which were shared by at least two donors. Raw reads were error-corrected and collapsed into unique sequences by a nearest-neighbor algorithm in which closely related sequences were merged to remove PCR and sequencing errors. V, D and J gene segments were assigned by aligning CDR3 sequences to IMGT reference sequences. For a sequence to be retained, a match of at least six nucleotides was required to both a V gene segment and a J gene segment. Rearrangements were called productive when the CDR3 lacked stop codons and stayed in frame with V and J; all others were non-productive. Following IMGT convention, CDR3 was defined as the stretch from the second conserved V-encoded cysteine up to the conserved J-encoded phenylalanine. The earlier analysis of 550 to 650 of the donors excluded any sequence lacking an unambiguous match to a single V gene segment. In an earlier analysis of 450 to 750 of the donors, a V segment was called functional when productive rearrangements were above 56.7%, and segregating when the standard deviation between donors exceeded 5%. To diagnose cytomegalovirus status from the catalog of TCR beta chain sequences, a statistical classification framework was built. V and J gene assignment, in a later analysis, came from comparing TCR nucleotide sequences with IMGT/GENE-DB human TR gene sequences. Using the TCRdist pipeline, a later analysis assigned CDR3 sequences along with most-parsimonious VDJ recombination scenarios. In a later analysis, every TCR beta chain was defined by the combination of its CDR3 amino acid sequence and its V-gene family, and reads without a unique V-gene family were dropped. To address suspected cross-contamination and a sequencing artifact, a later analysis removed several hundred highly shared, low-generation-probability nucleotide sequences. A later analysis calculated a clonal expansion index for each public chain from normalized within-repertoire ranks of inferred template counts. In a later analysis, generation probabilities were computed with a VDJ recombination model fitted to out-of-frame rearrangements, and the resulting probabilities were checked against IGoR. A later analysis scored TCR-TCR, TCR-HLA and TCR-CMV co-occurrence with hypergeometric tests, applying a repertoire-size bias correction to TCR pairs. False discovery rates were estimated in a later analysis by permuting HLA or CMV assignments 20 times. A later analysis grouped co-occurring TCRs with DBSCAN, adding TCRdist sequence similarity when clustering within HLA-allele-positive subsets. For co-occurrence clustering, repertoires with fewer than 30,000 or more than 120,000 public chains were excluded, along with 5 or 6 repertoires with anomalous nucleotide sharing. Sourced from immuneACCESS, this table was stored by TCRdb with only in-frame sequences that have V and J called. A share of the clones is absent; for the studies checked, an unresolved V gene accounts for under half, and the remainder has no known explanation. V, J and clone size are taken as reported in that table, and D and trimming were inferred from the DNA itself. The sample table lists roughly 130,000 clones, about 80% of them with a count of one. The biggest ten clones account for around 1.2% of the sample.

The germline V gene specifies SGHTS as CDR1 and YDEGEE as CDR2. CDR3 length: 13 amino acids, cysteine to phenylalanine. Only CDR3 DNA is held: 39 bases, read in frame from base 1. Relative to germline, V is 7 bases shorter and J is 0 bases shorter, with 10 bases between their ends. The cohort comprised more than 550 healthy bone marrow donors. At the time of sampling, all cohort members were nominally healthy, though unrecorded immune exposures were likely present. The donor was CMV seronegative and belonged to the group of 352 seronegative cohort members. Each donor provided a peripheral blood sample, and peripheral blood mononuclear cells were used for TCR beta sequencing. Genomic DNA extraction from the blood cell samples was performed with the Qiagen DNeasy Blood Extraction Kit.

Rearrangement joined TRBV5-8 to TRBJ1-1, with the D gene too uncertain to name. The receptor was derived from a girl aged 2 to 10 in good health and CMV-seronegative. The sequenced sample was PBMCs. The bases read TGTGCCAGCGGCAGATATATGAACACTGAAGCTTTCTTT. It encodes CASGRYMNTEAFF.